This entry lists 5 T cell receptor beta chains sequenced from one sample in a study of OX40 agonist ivuxolimab in advanced cancers. Libraries were prepared by immunoSEQ multiplex PCR; TCRdb keeps only in-frame clonotypes and omits some of them. Seen here are some 80,000 clones, 94% observed once, and the top ten hold 20%. The sequenced sample was CD4+ or CD8+ T cells sorted from blood, obtained in a trial of the OX40 agonist ivuxolimab. The source of these receptors is an adult with an advanced solid tumor such as melanoma, head and neck, liver or kidney cancer.

V and J are TRBV5-1 and TRBJ2-7; D not resolved. The V and J ends lost 2 bases and 2 bases respectively, with 8 bases between them. This CDR3 has 13 residues. Per the germline V gene, CDR1 is SGHRS and CDR2 is YFSETQ. The CDR3 sequence: CASSFTAAYEQYF. The CDR3 coding sequence is TGCGCCAGCAGCTTCACGGCTGCCTACGAGCAGTACTTC. Full variable domain (outside the CDR3, taken from reference TRBV5-1 and TRBJ2-7): KAGVTQTPRYLIKTRGQQVTLSCSPISGHRSVSWYQQTPGQGLQFLFEYFSETQRNKGNFPGRFSGRQFSNSRSEMNVSTLELGDSALYLCASSFTAAYEQYFGPGTRLTVT.

The chain recombines TRBV7-8 with TRBJ1-1; D is ambiguous. This CDR3 has 15 residues. Germline values: CDR1 SGHVS, CDR2 FQNEAQ. V was shortened by 1 base and J by 0 bases, with 9 bases between the two germline ends. CDR3 amino acids: CASSLERNMNTEAFF. The CDR3 bases are TGTGCCAGCAGCTTAGAAAGGAATATGAACACTGAAGCTTTCTTT.

This clone was detected a few times. This chain uses TRBV7-2 with TRBJ2-7; D call uncertain. CDR1 and CDR2 from the germline V gene are SGHTA and FQGNSA. This CDR3 spans 12 amino acids. V lost 0 bases, J lost 2 bases, and 2 bases lay in between. CDR3 sequence: CASSLAPYEQYF. The CDR3 DNA is TGTGCCAGCAGCTTAGCCCCCTACGAGCAGTACTTC.

The rearrangement uses TRBV18 and TRBJ1-1; no definite D call. V gave up 2 bases and J gave up 1 base, with 5 bases separating them. Germline loops: CDR1 KGHSH, CDR2 LQKENI. CDR3 length: 13 residues. The CDR3 DNA reads TGTGCCAGCTCACCATTAGGGAACACTGAAGCTTTCTTT. Translated: CASSPLGNTEAFF.

The chain couples TRBV6-1 to TRBJ2-5, with no clear D. There are 10 residues in the CDR3. Per germline, CDR1 MNHNS and CDR2 SASEGT. The ends were cut back, 4 bases at V and 10 bases at J, with 7 bases in the middle. In nucleotides, the CDR3 is TGTGCCAGCAGTGTGGTGAACCAGTACTTC. As protein: CASSVVNQYF.